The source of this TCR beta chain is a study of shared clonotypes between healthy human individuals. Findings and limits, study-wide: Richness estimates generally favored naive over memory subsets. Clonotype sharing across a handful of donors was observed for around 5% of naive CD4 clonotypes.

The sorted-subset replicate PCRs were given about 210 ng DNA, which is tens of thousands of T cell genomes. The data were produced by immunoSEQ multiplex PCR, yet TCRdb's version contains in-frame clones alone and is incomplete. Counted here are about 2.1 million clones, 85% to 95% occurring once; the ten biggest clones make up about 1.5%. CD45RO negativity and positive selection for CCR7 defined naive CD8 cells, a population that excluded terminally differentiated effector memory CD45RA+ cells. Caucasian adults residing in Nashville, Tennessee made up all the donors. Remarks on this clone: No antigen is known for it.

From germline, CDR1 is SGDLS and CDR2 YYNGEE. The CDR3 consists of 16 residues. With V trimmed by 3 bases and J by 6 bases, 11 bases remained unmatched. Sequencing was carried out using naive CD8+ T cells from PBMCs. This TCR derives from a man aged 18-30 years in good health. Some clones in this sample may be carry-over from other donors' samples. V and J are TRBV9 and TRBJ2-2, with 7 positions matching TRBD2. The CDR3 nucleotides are TGTGCCAGCAGCGATAGCAGGTCGGGAGGACCCGGGGAGCTGTTTTTT. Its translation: CASSDSRSGGPGELFF.